The rows below give T cell receptor beta chains drawn from one sample of a study of shared clonotypes between healthy human individuals. The assay was immunoSEQ multiplex PCR, and TCRdb's table has in-frame clones only and misses some. The sample has some 2,400,000 clones; about 94% are singletons. Sequenced sample: naive CD4+ T cells sorted from blood. The source is a young man in good health. CDR3s include the opening cysteine and the closing phenylalanine or tryptophan. The D gene is left open where the match is weak. Expanded clones are given a class, and other clones once, few, many or no size at all.

j_call clone_size v_call d_call cdr3_aa
TRBJ1-6 NA TRBV2 NA CASSGGQPNSPLHF
TRBJ1-2 NA TRBV4-1 NA CASSLRRTFYGYTF
TRBJ1-1 NA TRBV28 NA CASRGGPEAFF
TRBJ2-7 once TRBV4-2 TRBD2 CASSPLGTSGYEQYF
TRBJ2-3 NA TRBV30 NA CAWSNHGLPDTQYF
TRBJ1-2 NA TRBV6-5 TRBD1 CASSYSTGGDYGYTF
TRBJ2-7 NA TRBV5-6 NA CASSLASRDEQYF
TRBJ2-7 NA TRBV5-1 NA CASSFRDIDYEQYF
TRBJ1-5 NA TRBV28 TRBD1 CASSHVDRGLSQPQHF
TRBJ1-1 once TRBV29-1 NA CSVEGQGGFVTEAFF
TRBJ2-2 NA TRBV6-5 NA CASSYSRGESHGELFF
TRBJ2-7 NA TRBV2 NA CASSVINEQYF
TRBJ2-2 NA TRBV11-1 NA CASSWGDTGELFF
TRBJ2-7 NA TRBV4-3 TRBD2 CASSSGLAGGSYEQYF
TRBJ2-1 once TRBV5-1 TRBD2 CASSSSGSGNEQFF
TRBJ1-5 NA TRBV28 NA CASSLAGVNQPQHF
TRBJ2-1 NA TRBV7-3 TRBD1 CASSLGPGQGTLDEQFF
TRBJ1-4 NA TRBV7-2 NA CASSSPPSGKLFF
TRBJ2-5 NA TRBV4-2 NA CASSQGKARNNQETQYF
TRBJ2-7 NA TRBV5-1 NA CASSPGGGLSYEQYF
TRBJ2-2 NA TRBV5-4 NA CASSLATPPLRGELFF
TRBJ2-7 NA TRBV9 NA CASSIGTFYEQYF
TRBJ2-5 NA TRBV7-3 TRBD2 CASSLMGRTSGGETQYF
TRBJ1-5 NA TRBV2 TRBD1 CASSPPGQGHQPQHF
TRBJ1-1 NA TRBV2 NA CASSVEADTEAFF
TRBJ1-1 NA TRBV19 NA CASNQGLDTEAFF
TRBJ1-1 NA TRBV27 NA CASSFQNMNTEAFF
TRBJ1-2 NA TRBV7-3 NA CASSLNRENGYTF